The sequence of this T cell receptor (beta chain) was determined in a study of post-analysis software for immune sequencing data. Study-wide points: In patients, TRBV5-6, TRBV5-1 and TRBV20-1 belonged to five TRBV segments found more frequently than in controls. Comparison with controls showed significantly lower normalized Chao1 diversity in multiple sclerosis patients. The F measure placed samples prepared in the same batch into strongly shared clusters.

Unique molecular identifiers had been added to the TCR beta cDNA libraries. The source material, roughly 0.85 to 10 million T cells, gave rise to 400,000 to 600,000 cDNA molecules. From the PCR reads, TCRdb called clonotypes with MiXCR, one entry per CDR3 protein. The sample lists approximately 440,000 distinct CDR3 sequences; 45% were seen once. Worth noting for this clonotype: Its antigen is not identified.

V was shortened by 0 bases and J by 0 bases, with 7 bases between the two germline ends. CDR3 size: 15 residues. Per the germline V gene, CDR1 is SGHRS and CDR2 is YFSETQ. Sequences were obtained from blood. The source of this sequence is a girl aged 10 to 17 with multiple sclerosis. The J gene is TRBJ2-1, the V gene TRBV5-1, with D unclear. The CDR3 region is CASSLALNSYNEQFF. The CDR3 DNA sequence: TGCGCCAGCAGCTTGGCCCTAAACTCCTACAATGAGCAGTTCTTC.